One and the same sample provided the 22 T cell receptor beta chains below, sequenced in a study of regulatory T cells in long-lasting Graves disease. CDR3-region Arm-PCR and iRepertoire HTBI primers produced the TCR beta libraries. Using its own MiXCR run on the multiplex PCR reads, TCRdb lists one record per CDR3 protein. The data contain some 350,000 distinct CDR3 sequences, around 15% of them seen just once; the ten biggest clones take up 20%. Documented time point: newly diagnosed GD, antithyroid drugs for less than 3 months. Researchers made the TCR library from RNA that was extracted from PBMCs. The data also belong to a second study, concerning T cells in Graves' hyperthyroidism and ophthalmopathy.

The material sequenced was peripheral blood mononuclear cells (PBMCs), taken at new diagnosis, from a patient treated with antithyroid drugs. The receptors were gathered from a woman aged 18-30 years with Graves disease.

The V and J genes are TRBV5-4 and TRBJ2-2; D perhaps matches TRBD1 (5 bases). The CDR3 spans 16 residues. V lost 5 bases and J 0 bases, leaving 14 bases between the germline ends. CDR1 is SGHNT, CDR2 YYREEE, per germline (reference sequence). This CDR3 is CASRRGQGTNTGELFF. The CDR3 coding sequence is TGTGCCAGCAGGCGCGGCCAGGGTACGAACACCGGGGAGCTGTTTTTT.

This clonotype was detected many times. The rearrangement joins TRBV3-1 to TRBJ2-7, with a possible D match to TRBD1 (6 bases). V gave up 1 base and J gave up 3 bases, with 13 bases separating them. Germline assignment: CDR1 LGHDT and CDR2 YNNKEL (reference sequence). The CDR3 is made up of 15 amino acids. The chain's CDR3 is CASSQAGQGGYEQYF. CDR3 DNA sequence: TGTGCCAGCAGCCAAGCGGGACAAGGGGGCTACGAGCAGTACTTC.

This clonotype was observed many times. The rearrangement links TRBV6-2 or TRBV6-3 to TRBJ2-7; no reliable D call. The germline V and J ends were trimmed by 2 bases and 2 bases, with 13 bases remaining between them. Germline V CDR1 and CDR2: MNHEY, SVGEGT. This CDR3 contains 15 residues. Here the CDR3 reads CASSYNPGTPYEQYF. The CDR3 DNA reads as TGTGCCAGCAGTTACAATCCCGGTACCCCCTACGAGCAGTACTTC.

There are many counts of this clonotype. The chain carries TRBV2 and TRBJ2-1; D might be TRBD1 (6 bases). The CDR3 sequence is 14 residues long. Per the germline V gene, CDR1 is SNHLY and CDR2 is FYNNEI. Trimming took 9 bases from V and 7 from J, leaving 19 bases between them. The CDR3 loop is CASIREGRGNEQFF. DNA of the CDR3: TGTGCCAGTATCAGGGAAGGAAGGGGGAATGAGCAGTTCTTC.

This clonotype was recorded many times. V and J are TRBV2 and TRBJ2-2; a possible D gene is TRBD1 (6 bases). Trimming left V 5 bases short and J 0 bases short, with 10 bases between. The CDR3 contains 15 residues. CDR1 is SNHLY and CDR2 is FYNNEI in the germline V gene. The CDR3 region has the DNA TGTGCCAGCAGTACCGGGACAACGAACACCGGGGAGCTGTTTTTT. Translated: CASSTGTTNTGELFF.

In this sample, this clonotype turned up many times. This chain connects TRBV6-1 to TRBJ2-7, with TRBD2 matching 8 bases. The V segment lost 3 bases and the J segment 0 bases; nucleotides outside the gene matches: 4. This CDR3 has 15 amino acids. Germline V gives CDR1 MNHNS, CDR2 SASEGT. CDR3 loop: CASSDSGTVSYEQYF. In DNA form, the CDR3 reads TGTGCCAGCAGTGATAGCGGGACCGTCTCCTACGAGCAGTACTTC.

This clonotype was observed at least ten times. The J gene is TRBJ2-7, the V gene TRBV28; D tentatively reads TRBD1 or TRBD2 (5 bases each). Germline CDR1 reads MDHEN; CDR2 reads SYDVKM. The CDR3 contains 14 residues. Trimming removed 3 bases at V and 2 bases at J, with 11 bases between. This chain's CDR3 is CASSLVQGAYEQYF. In DNA form, the CDR3 reads TGTGCCAGCAGTTTGGTGCAGGGAGCCTACGAGCAGTACTTC.

The chain combines TRBV12-3 or TRBV12-4 with TRBJ1-2; TRBD1 matches at 9 bases. Trimming removed 1 base from V and 6 bases from J; junction bases left unmatched: 3. This CDR3 region has 14 residues. CDR3 in amino acids: CASSLGGTGNGYTF. CDR3 DNA: TGTGCCAGCAGTTTAGGTGGGACAGGGAATGGCTACACCTTC.

The chain links TRBV28 to TRBJ1-2, with 9 bases lining up with TRBD1. V shed 3 bases, J shed 8 bases, and the junction held 13 bases outside the gene matches. The CDR3 contains 16 residues. In germline, CDR1 is MDHEN, CDR2 SYDVKM. CDR3 nucleotide sequence: TGTGCCAGCAGTTTTCCACAGGGGGCTGTCTTAGTGGGCTACACCTTC. This codes for CASSFPQGAVLVGYTF.

The gene calls are TRBV4-3 and TRBJ2-3; D not resolved. Germline values: CDR1 LGHNA, CDR2 YSLEER. The CDR3 contains 14 residues. Trimming cost V 2 bases and J 4 bases, with 10 bases left between them. Written as DNA, the CDR3 is TGCGCCAGCAGCCAACCCAGGAGCGCAGATACGCAGTATTTT. Amino acids: CASSQPRSADTQYF.

This clonotype has more than one count but fewer than ten. The chain is built from TRBV19 and TRBJ1-1, with D maybe TRBD1 (6 bases). V dropped 7 bases and J dropped 0 bases, with 15 bases sitting between them. The CDR3 consists of 15 residues. The V gene's germline CDR1 is LNHDA and CDR2 SQIVND (reference sequence). The CDR3 loop is CASIRWRGMNTEAFF. The CDR3 bases are TGTGCCAGTATTAGATGGAGGGGGATGAACACTGAAGCTTTCTTT.

The chain is built from TRBV19 and TRBJ2-1, with TRBD2 as a possible D gene (5 bases). CDR3 size: 14 residues. V was clipped by 3 bases and J by 4 bases, with 10 bases between them. The germline V gene encodes CDR1 LNHDA and CDR2 SQIVND (reference sequence). The CDR3 spells CASSIEGRYNEQFF. The CDR3 DNA reads as TGTGCCAGTAGTATTGAGGGCCGTTACAATGAGCAGTTCTTC. The entire variable domain, with the rest obtained from reference TRBV19 and TRBJ2-1, is as follows: DGGITQSPKYLFRKEGQNVTLSCEQNLNHDAMYWYRQDPGQGLRLIYYSQIVNDFQKGDIAEGYSVSREKKESFPLTVTSAQKNPTAFYLCASSIEGRYNEQFFGPGTRLTVL.

The chain combines TRBV29-1 with TRBJ2-7; TRBD1 matches at 9 bases. Unmatched junction bases numbered 13, after V lost 7 bases and J lost 0 bases. The CDR3 runs 16 residues. The germline V gene encodes CDR1 SQVTM and CDR2 ANQGSEA. Written as DNA, the CDR3 is TGCAGCGCTGTCCCCCCCCAGGACAGGGGCTCCTACGAGCAGTACTTC. This gives the protein CSAVPPQDRGSYEQYF.

This clonotype was recorded a few times. The rearrangement joins TRBV4-1 to TRBJ1-2; no clear D. Germline lookup yields CDR1 MGHRA and CDR2 YSYEKL. V gave up 3 bases and J gave up 4 bases, with 15 bases separating them. CDR3 size: 15 residues. As DNA, the CDR3 is TGCGCCAGCAGCCACAAAGCAGAGTCGACCTATGGCTACACCTTC. It yields the protein CASSHKAESTYGYTF.

This clonotype was counted only a few times. V is TRBV20-1 and J is TRBJ1-6, with unresolved D. Trimming left V 0 bases short and J 0 bases short, with 3 bases between. Germline lookup yields CDR1 DFQATT and CDR2 SNEGSKA (reference sequence). There are 14 residues in the CDR3. CDR3 sequence (DNA): TGCAGTGCTAGAGACAACTCCTATAATTCACCCCTCCACTTT. Encoded protein: CSARDNSYNSPLHF.

This clonotype occurred many times. The chain couples TRBV3-1 to TRBJ1-6, with a weak D call TRBD1 (5 bases). In germline, CDR1 is LGHDT, CDR2 YNNKEL (reference sequence). There are 16 residues in the CDR3. V was shortened by 2 bases and J by 8 bases, with 16 bases between the two germline ends. In DNA form, the CDR3 reads TGTGCCAGCAGCCAATATTCTGGGGGGGTGGATTCACCCCTCCACTTT. As protein: CASSQYSGGVDSPLHF.

This clonotype was found many times. The chain couples TRBV4-1 to TRBJ2-3; D unclear. The CDR3 has 13 amino acids. V was cut by 1 base and J by 6 bases, with 8 bases left in between. Germline V lookup: CDR1 MGHRA, CDR2 YSYEKL. The CDR3 DNA sequence: TGCGCCAGCAGCCAAGTTTTCGGGGATACGCAGTATTTT. Its translation: CASSQVFGDTQYF.

The chain links TRBV11-2 to TRBJ1-5; D is undetermined. The CDR3 has 13 amino acids. CDR1 SGHAT and CDR2 FQNNGV come from the germline V gene. Deletions cut 2 bases from V and 7 bases from J, with 9 bases between. In DNA, the CDR3 is TGTGCCAGCAGCTTAATAGAGTCCCAGCCCCAGCATTTT. It encodes CASSLIESQPQHF.

This clonotype was found many times. The chain employs TRBV12-3 or TRBV12-4 and TRBJ1-6; no firm D call. Trimming pared 3 bases from V and 4 bases from J, leaving 10 bases between. The CDR3 is 15 residues long. CDR3 in amino acids: CASSFGLGYNSPLHF. The CDR3 bases are TGTGCCAGCAGTTTTGGGTTGGGGTATAATTCACCCCTCCACTTT.

CDR3 amino acids: CATSRVEVIRGEKLFF. In nucleotides, the CDR3 is TGTGCCACCAGCAGAGTAGAGGTTATTAGGGGTGAAAAACTGTTTTTT. The rearrangement uses TRBV15 and TRBJ1-4; weak D call: TRBD1 (5 bases). The length of the CDR3 is 16 residues. V was trimmed by 1 base and J by 7 bases, leaving 16 bases between them. Germline CDR1 reads LNHNV; CDR2 reads YYDKDF (reference sequence).

There are many counts of this clonotype. V usage is TRBV7-8 and J usage is TRBJ2-7, with TRBD2 identical over 8 bases. The V segment lost 3 bases and the J segment 0 bases; nucleotides outside the gene matches: 10. Germline assignment: CDR1 SGHVS and CDR2 FQNEAQ. The CDR3 length is 17 residues. The CDR3 sequence is CASSFGAGVSPSYEQYF. CDR3 coding DNA: TGTGCCAGCAGCTTCGGAGCGGGGGTTAGCCCCTCCTACGAGCAGTACTTC.

At least ten counts were recorded for this clonotype. This rearrangement joins TRBV27 to TRBJ1-6, with 9 bases matching TRBD1. V was pared by 5 bases and J by 9 bases, with 5 bases of the junction left unmatched. The CDR3 totals 14 residues. The germline V gene has CDR1 MNHEY and CDR2 SMNVEV (reference sequence). The CDR3 region is CASSPGQGSSPLHF. The CDR3 nucleotides are TGTGCCAGCAGTCCCGGACAGGGGAGTTCACCCCTCCACTTT.